This TCR beta chain was recorded in a study of blood T cell repertoires in COVID-19. Profiled with immunoSEQ multiplex PCR; TCRdb holds only in-frame clones, not every one. The data hold about 48,000 clones, with 65% to 90% observed a single time. The CDR3 contains 14 residues. Germline values: CDR1 MNHEY, CDR2 SVGAGI. V was trimmed by 5 bases and J by 4 bases, leaving 14 bases between them. This chain links TRBV6-5 with TRBJ1-2; D is unresolved. The clonotype originates from an elderly woman with COVID-19, enrolled during active disease. The sequencing sample was made of peripheral blood. The CDR3 region has the DNA TGTGCCAGCAGTCCGTACGAAGCCATCTATGGCTACACCTTC. Encoded protein: CASSPYEAIYGYTF.